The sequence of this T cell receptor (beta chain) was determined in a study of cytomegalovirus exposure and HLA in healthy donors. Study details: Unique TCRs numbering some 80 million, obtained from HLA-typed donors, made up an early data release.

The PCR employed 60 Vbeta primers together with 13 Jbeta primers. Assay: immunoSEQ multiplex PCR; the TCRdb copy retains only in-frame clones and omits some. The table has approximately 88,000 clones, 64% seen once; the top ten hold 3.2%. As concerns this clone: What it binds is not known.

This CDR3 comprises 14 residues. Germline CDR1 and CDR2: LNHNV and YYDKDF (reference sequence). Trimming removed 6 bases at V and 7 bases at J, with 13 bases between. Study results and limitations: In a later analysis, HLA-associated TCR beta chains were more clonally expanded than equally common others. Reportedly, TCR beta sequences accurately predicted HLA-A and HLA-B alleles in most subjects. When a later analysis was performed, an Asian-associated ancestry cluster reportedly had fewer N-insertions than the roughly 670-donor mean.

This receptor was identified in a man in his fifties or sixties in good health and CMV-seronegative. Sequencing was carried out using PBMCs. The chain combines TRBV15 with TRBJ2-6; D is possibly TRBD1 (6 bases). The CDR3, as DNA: TGTGCCACCAGTCGAGAGACAGGTGCCAACGTCCTGACTTTC. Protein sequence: CATSRETGANVLTF.